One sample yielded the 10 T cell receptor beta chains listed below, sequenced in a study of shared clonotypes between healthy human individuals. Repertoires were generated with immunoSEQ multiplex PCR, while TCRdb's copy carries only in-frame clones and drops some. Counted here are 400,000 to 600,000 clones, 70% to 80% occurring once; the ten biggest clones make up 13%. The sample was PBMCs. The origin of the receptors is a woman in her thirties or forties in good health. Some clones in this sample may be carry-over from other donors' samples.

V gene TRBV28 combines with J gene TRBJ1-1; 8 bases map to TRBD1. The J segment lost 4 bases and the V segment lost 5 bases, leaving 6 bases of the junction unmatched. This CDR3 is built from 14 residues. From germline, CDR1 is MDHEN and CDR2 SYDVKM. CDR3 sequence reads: CASSTGQGTTEAFF. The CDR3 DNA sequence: TGTGCCAGCAGTACCGGACAGGGAACCACTGAAGCTTTCTTT. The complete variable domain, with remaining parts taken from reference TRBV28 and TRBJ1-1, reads DVKVTQSSRYLVKRTGEKVFLECVQDMDHENMFWYRQDPGLGLRLIYFSYDVKMKEKGDIPEGYSVSREKKERFSLILESASTNQTSMYLCASSTGQGTTEAFFGQGTRLTVV.

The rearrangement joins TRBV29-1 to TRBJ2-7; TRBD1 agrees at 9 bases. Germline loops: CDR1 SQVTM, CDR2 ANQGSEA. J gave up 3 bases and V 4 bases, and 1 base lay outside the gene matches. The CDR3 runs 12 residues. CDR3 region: CSVGDRDYEQYF. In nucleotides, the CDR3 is TGCAGCGTTGGGGACAGGGACTACGAGCAGTACTTC.

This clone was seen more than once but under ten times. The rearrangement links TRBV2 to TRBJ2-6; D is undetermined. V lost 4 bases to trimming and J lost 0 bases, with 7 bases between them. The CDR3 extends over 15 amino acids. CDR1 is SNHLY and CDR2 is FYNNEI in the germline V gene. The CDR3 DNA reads TGTGCCAGCAGTGCCCAGAGCTCTGGGGCCAACGTCCTGACTTTC. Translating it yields CASSAQSSGANVLTF.

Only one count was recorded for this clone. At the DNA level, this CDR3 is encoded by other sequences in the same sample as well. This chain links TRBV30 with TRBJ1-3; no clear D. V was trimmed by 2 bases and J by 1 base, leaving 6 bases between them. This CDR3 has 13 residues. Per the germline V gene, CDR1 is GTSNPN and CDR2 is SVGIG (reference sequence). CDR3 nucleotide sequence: TGTGCCTGGAGTCTCTCTTCTGGAAACACCATATATTTT. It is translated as CAWSLSSGNTIYF.

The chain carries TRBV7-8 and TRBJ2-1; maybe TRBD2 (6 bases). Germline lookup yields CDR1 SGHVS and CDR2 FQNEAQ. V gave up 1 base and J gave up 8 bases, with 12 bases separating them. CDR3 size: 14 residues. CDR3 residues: CASSLGWSGDEQFF. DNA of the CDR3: TGTGCCAGCAGCTTAGGGTGGTCGGGAGATGAGCAGTTCTTC.

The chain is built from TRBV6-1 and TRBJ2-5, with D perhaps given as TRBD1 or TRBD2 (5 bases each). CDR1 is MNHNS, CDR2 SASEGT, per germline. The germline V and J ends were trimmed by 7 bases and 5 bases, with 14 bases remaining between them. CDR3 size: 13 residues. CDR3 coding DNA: TGTGCCAGCAACCAGGGACCACCGGAGACCCAGTACTTC. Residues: CASNQGPPETQYF.

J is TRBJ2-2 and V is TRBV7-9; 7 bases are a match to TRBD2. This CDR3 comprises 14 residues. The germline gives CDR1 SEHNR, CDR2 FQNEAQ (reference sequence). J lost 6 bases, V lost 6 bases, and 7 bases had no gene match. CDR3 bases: TGTGCCAGCAGGAGGGCGGGGGTGTCCGGGGAGCTGTTTTTT. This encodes CASRRAGVSGELFF.

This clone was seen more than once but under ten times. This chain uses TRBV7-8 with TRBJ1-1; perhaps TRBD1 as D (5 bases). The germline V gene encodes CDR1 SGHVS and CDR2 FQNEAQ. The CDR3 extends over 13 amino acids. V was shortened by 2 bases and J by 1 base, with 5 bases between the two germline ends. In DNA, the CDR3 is TGTGCCAGCAGCTTACAGGGGAACACTGAAGCTTTCTTT. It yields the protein CASSLQGNTEAFF.

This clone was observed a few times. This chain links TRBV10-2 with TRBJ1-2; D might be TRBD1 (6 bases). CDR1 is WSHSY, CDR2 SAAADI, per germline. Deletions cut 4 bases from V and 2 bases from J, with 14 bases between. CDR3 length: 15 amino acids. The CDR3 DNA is TGCGCCAGCAGTGGCAGGGGACTATCCAACTATGGCTACACCTTC. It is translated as CASSGRGLSNYGYTF.

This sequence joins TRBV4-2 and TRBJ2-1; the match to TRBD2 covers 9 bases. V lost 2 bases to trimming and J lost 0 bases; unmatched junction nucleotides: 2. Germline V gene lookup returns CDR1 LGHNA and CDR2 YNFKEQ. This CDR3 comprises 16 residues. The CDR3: CASSQQLAGSYNEQFF. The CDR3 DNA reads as TGTGCCAGCAGCCAACAACTAGCGGGCTCCTACAATGAGCAGTTCTTC.